The 3 T cell receptor beta chains presented below share a single source sample, sequenced in a study of T cells after somatic rescue of genetic block. Only in-frame clones appear in the TCRdb table, and some are missing; sequencing was by immunoSEQ multiplex PCR. The sample includes around 50,000 clones, around 96% of them seen just once. Sequenced material: peripheral blood mononuclear cells (PBMCs). The source of these receptors is a child younger than two.

This rearrangement joins TRBV6-4 to TRBJ1-1, with 8 bases that match TRBD1. Germline trimming cut 0 bases from V and 4 bases from J; bases unmatched to any gene: 13. Germline loops: CDR1 MRHNA, CDR2 SNTAGT. The CDR3 length is 18 residues. The CDR3 nucleotides read TGTGCCAGCAGTGACTCGACAGGGGATAGGGTGACTGGCACTGAAGCTTTCTTT. Translation: CASSDSTGDRVTGTEAFF.

CDR3 protein: CASSLQGYGDTF. CDR3 nucleotides: TGTGCCAGCAGCCTACAGGGTTACGGAGACACCTTC. This chain connects TRBV7-9 to TRBJ1-2; D perhaps matches TRBD1 (6 bases). This CDR3 comprises 12 residues. The V gene's germline CDR1 is SEHNR and CDR2 FQNEAQ (reference sequence). Trimming pared 5 bases from V and 12 bases from J, leaving 16 bases between.

A few counts support this clone. The rearrangement links TRBV27 to TRBJ1-5; 7 nucleotides agree with TRBD1. There are 13 residues in the CDR3. V lost 5 bases, J lost 2 bases, and 0 bases stayed unmatched. Looked up from germline, CDR1 is MNHEY and CDR2 is SMNVEV (reference sequence). CDR3 sequence reads: CASSTGGNQPQHF. The CDR3 nucleotides read TGTGCCAGCAGTACAGGGGGCAATCAGCCCCAGCATTTT.